Detailed here is one T cell receptor (beta chain). Blood was sampled at baseline, cycle 4 day 1, and cycle 7 day 1. This sample is part of a study of OX40 agonist ivuxolimab in advanced cancers. Clones were sequenced by immunoSEQ multiplex PCR, and TCRdb holds only the in-frame ones, with some missing. The repertoire holds tens of thousands of clones, with under 90% as singletons. The clonotype originates from an adult with an advanced solid tumor such as melanoma, head and neck, liver or kidney cancer. This material consisted of CD4+ or CD8+ T cells sorted from blood, taken in a trial of the OX40 agonist ivuxolimab.

CDR3 sequence reads: CASSSMYSGANVLTF. In DNA form, the CDR3 reads TGTGCCAGTAGTTCCATGTACTCTGGGGCCAACGTCCTGACTTTC. The chain recombines TRBV19 with TRBJ2-6; D is unclear. The CDR3 runs to 15 residues. Looked up from germline, CDR1 is LNHDA and CDR2 is SQIVND (reference sequence). V dropped 5 bases and J dropped 0 bases, with 8 bases sitting between them.